What follows are 27 T cell receptor beta chains derived from one specimen sequenced in a study of T cells in Graves' hyperthyroidism and ophthalmopathy. Amplification targeted TCR beta CDR3 regions from RNA transcripts. The TCR CDR3 was amplified in a first-round RT-PCR using the HTBI primer set. MiXCR was run by TCRdb on the multiplex PCR reads, yielding one entry per CDR3 protein. The sample lists under 400,000 distinct CDR3 sequences; approximately 13% were seen once. Sequenced material: blood. Receptors originate from a woman younger than 35 with Graves' hyperthyroidism.

This clonotype was counted many times. This chain connects TRBV7-3 to TRBJ2-3; TRBD1 is a possible D gene (6 bases). Per germline, CDR1 SGHTA and CDR2 FQGTGA. The V end was cut by 4 bases, the J end by 0 bases, with 14 bases between. This CDR3 is built from 16 residues. This CDR3 is CASSSGDIGSTDTQYF. CDR3 DNA sequence: TGTGCCAGCAGCTCCGGGGACATTGGGAGCACAGATACGCAGTATTTT. Combining the CDR3 with reference TRBV7-3 and TRBJ2-3 gives the whole variable domain GAGVSQTPSNKVTEKGKYVELRCDPISGHTALYWYRQSLGQGPEFLIYFQGTGAADDSGLPNDRFFAVRPEGSVSTLKIQRTERGDSAVYLCASSSGDIGSTDTQYFGPGTRLTVL.

This clonotype was counted many times. The gene calls are TRBV6-2 or TRBV6-3 and TRBJ2-2; unclear D gene. The CDR3 sequence is 12 residues long. Trimming cost V 2 bases and J 4 bases, with 2 bases left between them. Germline assignment: CDR1 MNHEY and CDR2 SVGEGT. This CDR3 is CASSYATGELFF. Written as DNA, the CDR3 is TGTGCCAGCAGTTACGCCACCGGGGAGCTGTTTTTT.

Worth noting for this clonotype: This may come from a read error, since a much larger clone is one base off. The rearrangement uses TRBV13 and TRBJ2-1; possible D gene TRBD2, 5 bases. This CDR3 comprises 14 residues. The germline gives CDR1 PRHDT, CDR2 FYEKMQ (reference sequence). CDR3 in amino acids: CASSLGLVYNERFF. As DNA, the CDR3 is TGTGCCAGCAGCTTAGGACTAGTCTACAATGAGCGGTTCTTC.

About this clonotype: A much larger clone differs by one base, so this may be a read error. The chain uses TRBV14 and TRBJ2-7, with a weak D call TRBD1 (6 bases). V was clipped by 4 bases and J by 0 bases, with 22 bases between them. CDR3 length: 18 amino acids. CDR1 and CDR2 (germline): SGHDN, FVKESK. CDR3 sequence reads: CASSRESLGHLISYEQYF. In nucleotides, the CDR3 is TGTGCCAGCAGCCGAGAGTCGCTGGGACACCTCATCTCCTACGAGCAGTACTTC.

This clonotype showed up many times. The CDR3 here is CASSMTGLNTEAFF. Here the CDR3 DNA reads TGTGCCAGCAGTATGACAGGGTTGAACACTGAAGCTTTCTTT. The chain couples TRBV12-3 or TRBV12-4 to TRBJ1-1; 7 nucleotides match TRBD1. This CDR3 is built from 14 residues. V lost 5 bases to trimming and J lost 0 bases; unmatched junction nucleotides: 3.

This clonotype was seen a handful of times. This chain joins TRBV5-1 and TRBJ2-3; unclear D gene. V was cut by 6 bases and J by 1 base, with 6 bases left in between. Germline loops: CDR1 SGHRS, CDR2 YFSETQ. The CDR3 has 12 amino acids. CDR3 sequence: CASTSGTDTQYF. The CDR3 DNA reads as TGCGCCAGCACCAGCGGCACAGATACGCAGTATTTT.

This clonotype was found many times. The gene calls are TRBV28 and TRBJ2-7; D perhaps matches TRBD2 (6 bases). Looked up from germline, CDR1 is MDHEN and CDR2 is SYDVKM. V dropped 6 bases and J dropped 3 bases, with 18 bases sitting between them. This CDR3 is 15 amino acids long. CDR3 coding DNA: TGTGCCAGCAGCTTCGTCGGAGTGCGGGACTACGAGCAGTACTTC. Translated: CASSFVGVRDYEQYF.

This chain uses TRBV11-2 with TRBJ2-3, with D perhaps matching TRBD1 or TRBD2 (5 bases each). Deletions cut 4 bases from V and 5 bases from J, with 16 bases between. Germline CDR1 and CDR2: SGHAT and FQNNGV. The CDR3 sequence is 15 residues long. Here the CDR3 reads CASSSLRGEGDTQYF. The CDR3 nucleotides read TGTGCCAGCAGCTCGTTGAGGGGTGAGGGAGATACGCAGTATTTT.

Worth noting for this clonotype: A single base separates this from a much larger clone, so it may be a read error. V gene TRBV4-1 combines with J gene TRBJ1-2; no clear D gene. This CDR3 comprises 15 residues. Germline-derived CDR1 and CDR2 are MGHRA and YSYEKL. As DNA, the CDR3 is TGCACCAGCAGCCAAGAAAGGTACCCTTACTATGGCTACACCTTC. Residues: CTSSQERYPYYGYTF.

This clonotype was detected only a few times. The V and J genes are TRBV20-1 and TRBJ1-5, with D tentatively TRBD1 (5 bases). The CDR3 sequence is 14 residues long. Germline CDR1 is DFQATT and CDR2 is SNEGSKA (reference sequence). V lost 2 bases and J 3 bases, leaving 11 bases between the germline ends. The CDR3 is CSARLDIPNQPQHF. The CDR3 coding sequence is TGCAGTGCTAGACTGGACATCCCCAATCAGCCCCAGCATTTT.

There are many counts of this clonotype. The chain couples TRBV2 to TRBJ1-5; no definite D call. The V gene lost 1 base and the J gene lost 1 base, with 8 bases spanning the gap. CDR3 length equals 15 residues. The germline CDR1 and CDR2 sequences are SNHLY and FYNNEI. The CDR3 region is CASSEGEGSNQPQHF. DNA for the CDR3: TGTGCCAGCAGTGAAGGGGAGGGCAGCAATCAGCCCCAGCATTTT. Together with reference TRBV2 and TRBJ1-5, the CDR3 gives the full variable domain: EPEVTQTPSHQVTQMGQEVILRCVPISNHLYFYWYRQILGQKVEFLVSFYNNEISEKSEIFDDQFSVERPDGSNFTLKIRSTKLEDSAMYFCASSEGEGSNQPQHFGDGTRLSIL.

This clonotype occurred many times. V and J are TRBV6-1 and TRBJ1-1, with 10 bases lining up with TRBD1. The CDR3 loop spans 15 amino acids. CDR1 is MNHNS and CDR2 is SASEGT in the germline V gene. Trimming removed 5 bases from V and 8 bases from J; junction bases left unmatched: 11. The CDR3 bases are TGTGCCAGCAGTTACTTTTCAGGACAGGGGGACGAAGCTTTCTTT. It translates to CASSYFSGQGDEAFF.

In its sample, this clonotype was seen a few times. The chain employs TRBV19 and TRBJ2-2, with D tentatively TRBD1 (6 bases). CDR1 is LNHDA and CDR2 is SQIVND in the germline V gene (reference sequence). Trimming shortened V by 4 bases and J by 7 bases, and 13 bases separated the two germline ends. The CDR3 is 14 amino acids. The DNA for the CDR3 is TGTGCCAGTAGTACCAGGGGATGGGGCGGGGAGCTGTTTTTT. The encoded protein is CASSTRGWGGELFF.

The table lists this clonotype with many counts. The rearrangement joins TRBV30 to TRBJ1-1; D call uncertain. Germline loops: CDR1 GTSNPN, CDR2 SVGIG (reference sequence). The CDR3 is 13 residues long. Trimming stripped 5 bases from V and 1 base from J, with 11 bases between. In nucleotides, the CDR3 is TGTGCCTGGGGTAGGGCAGCGAACACTGAAGCTTTCTTT. Amino acid sequence: CAWGRAANTEAFF.

This clonotype was seen only a few times. This may be a read error: a much more frequent sequence differs by one nucleotide. The chain couples TRBV3-1 to TRBJ2-3; D call uncertain. The germline gives CDR1 LGHDT, CDR2 YNNKEL (reference sequence). CDR3 length: 16 residues. With 3 bases removed from V and 5 bases from J, the gap between germline ends came to 18 bases. The CDR3 DNA follows: TGTGCCAGCAGCCAGCCCGCTCCCAAGGGAAGAGATACGCAGTATTTT. Its protein is CASSQPAPKGRDTQYF.

This clonotype has at least ten counts. In nucleotides, the CDR3 is TGTGCCAGCAGTTTGGGGGTGTTAGGGGAGCTGTTTTTT. It translates to CASSLGVLGELFF. The rearrangement links TRBV27 to TRBJ2-2; TRBD1 or TRBD2 may be the D gene (5 bases each). Germline CDR1 is MNHEY and CDR2 is SMNVEV (reference sequence). The germline V and J ends were trimmed by 3 bases and 8 bases, with 10 bases remaining between them. This CDR3 has 13 residues.

This clonotype was recorded at least ten times. This chain connects TRBV6-1 to TRBJ2-7; 15 nucleotides align to TRBD2. V lost 8 bases to trimming and J lost 4 bases; unmatched junction nucleotides: 6. Germline CDR1 and CDR2: MNHNS and SASEGT. The length of the CDR3 is 15 residues. The CDR3 DNA reads TGTGCCAGCCTGGGGACTAGCGGGAGGATTTACGAGCAGTACTTC. Amino acids: CASLGTSGRIYEQYF.

As regards this clonotype: This may be a read error: a much more frequent sequence differs by one nucleotide. The chain uses TRBV28 and TRBJ2-3, with 8 bases that match TRBD2. J was trimmed by 2 bases and V by 7 bases; bases with no gene match: 8. The CDR3 spans 15 residues. Germline assignment: CDR1 MDHEN and CDR2 SYDVKM. The CDR3 region has the DNA TGTGCCAGCACCCTGAGGCGGGAGGTCACAGATACGCAGTATTTT. It encodes CASTLRREVTDTQYF.

This clonotype was seen ten or more times. The rearrangement joins TRBV7-9 to TRBJ1-1, with D perhaps matching TRBD1 (5 bases). The CDR3 loop spans 15 amino acids. CDR1 and CDR2 from the germline V gene are SEHNR and FQNEAQ (reference sequence). V was cut by 0 bases and J by 6 bases, with 14 bases left in between. CDR3 in DNA: TGTGCCAGCAGCTTAGCGGGCAGGGAACTCCCTGAAGCTTTCTTT. Protein sequence: CASSLAGRELPEAFF.

This clonotype was recorded many times. The V gene is TRBV2, the J gene TRBJ1-2; D not resolved. The V and J ends lost 5 bases and 1 base respectively, with 5 bases between them. The CDR3 covers 12 residues. In germline, CDR1 is SNHLY, CDR2 FYNNEI. In DNA, the CDR3 is TGTGCCAGCAGTCCCGATAACTATGGCTACACCTTC. It translates to CASSPDNYGYTF. Full variable domain (outside the CDR3, taken from reference TRBV2 and TRBJ1-2): EPEVTQTPSHQVTQMGQEVILRCVPISNHLYFYWYRQILGQKVEFLVSFYNNEISEKSEIFDDQFSVERPDGSNFTLKIRSTKLEDSAMYFCASSPDNYGYTFGSGTRLTVV.

This clonotype has ten or more counts. DNA for the CDR3: TGTGCCAGCAGTCTTGGCAGTGCGAACACCGGGGAGCTGTTTTTT. It specifies CASSLGSANTGELFF. The rearrangement joins TRBV2 to TRBJ2-2; D is undetermined. The CDR3 totals 15 residues. Trimming took off 5 bases at V and 0 bases at J, with 10 bases between the two ends. Germline V gives CDR1 SNHLY, CDR2 FYNNEI.

This clonotype appeared once. The chain has TRBV2 and TRBJ2-7, with D perhaps TRBD2 (6 bases). Germline assignment: CDR1 SNHLY and CDR2 FYNNEI. The CDR3 runs 17 residues. V dropped 8 bases and J dropped 2 bases, with 25 bases sitting between them. CDR3: CASGDGRYTVGPYEQYF. CDR3 bases: TGTGCCAGCGGAGACGGGAGATATACCGTGGGCCCCTACGAGCAGTACTTC. Supplemented by reference TRBV2 and TRBJ2-7, the full variable domain reads EPEVTQTPSHQVTQMGQEVILRCVPISNHLYFYWYRQILGQKVEFLVSFYNNEISEKSEIFDDQFSVERPDGSNFTLKIRSTKLEDSAMYFCASGDGRYTVGPYEQYFGPGTRLTVT.

This rearrangement joins TRBV13 to TRBJ1-6, with unresolved D. The CDR3 sequence is 13 residues long. Looked up from germline, CDR1 is PRHDT and CDR2 is FYEKMQ (reference sequence). V was shortened by 0 bases and J by 14 bases, with 11 bases between the two germline ends. CDR3 sequence: CASSLGGSNTLHF. CDR3 bases: TGTGCCAGCAGCTTAGGAGGCAGTAACACCCTCCACTTT.

V and J are TRBV7-9 and TRBJ1-4; D unresolved. Trimming pared 1 base from V and 6 bases from J, leaving 12 bases between. CDR1 is SEHNR and CDR2 is FQNEAQ in the germline V gene (reference sequence). The CDR3 is made up of 15 amino acids. The DNA for the CDR3 is TGTGCCAGCAGCTTAGGCGGGAGATTGGATGAAAAACTGTTTTTT. Translated: CASSLGGRLDEKLFF.

This clonotype was found many times. This rearrangement joins TRBV5-6 to TRBJ1-1, with D uncertain. Deletions cut 8 bases from V and 5 bases from J, with 16 bases between. Germline CDR1 reads SGHDT; CDR2 reads YYEEEE. The CDR3 spans 13 residues. The CDR3 region is CASSFGGGTEAFF. CDR3 DNA sequence: TGTGCCAGTAGTTTCGGAGGAGGGACTGAAGCTTTCTTT.

On this clonotype itself: A much larger clone lies one base from this, so it may be a read error. The missing conserved phenylalanine or tryptophan at the end of this CDR3 makes a read error likely. J is TRBJ1-2 and V is TRBV7-9, with a weak D call TRBD1 (6 bases). This CDR3 is built from 15 residues. Germline values: CDR1 SEHNR, CDR2 FQNEAQ (reference sequence). The V end was cut by 5 bases, the J end by 3 bases, with 16 bases between. The CDR3 spells CASSGRRGNDYGYTL. CDR3 in DNA: TGTGCCAGCAGCGGTCGAAGGGGGAATGACTATGGCTACACCCTC.

This clonotype was counted at least ten times. The V gene is TRBV12-5, the J gene TRBJ2-3; 9 nucleotides align to TRBD2. Trimming cost V 0 bases and J 2 bases; bases outside gene matches: 6. The CDR3 loop spans 17 amino acids. The germline CDR1 and CDR2 sequences are LGHNT and FRNRAP. This chain's CDR3 is CASGLVLAGAYTDTQYF. CDR3 in DNA: TGTGCTAGTGGTTTGGTCTTAGCGGGGGCCTACACAGATACGCAGTATTTT.